This T cell receptor (beta chain) was sequenced for a study of CD8+CD57+ T cells in acquired aplastic anemia. At the level of the study: An average of about 3.4 ug of DNA was obtained from sorted CD4+ and CD8+ cells.

Overall study results and limits: No significant patient-versus-control difference appeared in CD8+ Simpson's diversity.

The TCR beta profiling, which covered VDJ combination and CDR3 sequence, was carried out using genomic DNA as the template. Via MiXCR, TCRdb re-called the reads, giving one row per CDR3 protein. In the table there are approximately 470,000 distinct CDR3 sequences, about a third of which are singletons. Sequenced patients had shown CD8+CD57+ cell expansion by flow cytometry. No therapy was given to patients before blood sampling. The sample holds many counts of this clonotype. Its antigen is as yet unknown. The specimen sequenced was sorted CD4+, CD8+, or CD8+CD57+ T cells (not recorded which) from PBMCs. The sequence was obtained from a human donor with aplastic anemia.

The chain's CDR3 is CSASVGGGGYEQYF. As DNA, the CDR3 is TGCAGTGCAAGCGTGGGCGGGGGAGGCTACGAGCAGTACTTC. The chain recombines TRBV20-1 with TRBJ2-7; TRBD2 agrees at 7 bases. In germline, CDR1 is DFQATT, CDR2 SNEGSKA (reference sequence). The CDR3 consists of 14 residues. Trimming at V came to 6 bases and at J to 3 bases, leaving 11 bases not matched to a gene.